This T cell receptor (beta chain) is from a study of type 1 regulatory T cells (dated by TCRdb to about 2021). For context, the study as a whole: An in vitro protocol by which a Tr1-enriched, alloantigen-specific CD4 T cell product named T-allo10 was generated was characterized in the study. T-allo10 was being evaluated clinically in patients with hematological malignancies who were receiving allogeneic hematopoietic stem cell transplantation.

Concerning this clonotype: This receptor's antigen is unknown. Base qualities were left out, and no much larger clone turns up one base away.

Sequencing relied on an Illumina MiSeq. TCRdb reworked the public reads: Q25 trimming with fastp, MiXCR clone assembly, productive beta chains retained. Rows are combined by CDR3 protein, so each entry shows the most common genes and DNA. A total of around 23,000 distinct CDR3 sequences appear in this sample, roughly 50% of them only once. Together, the top ten hold around 5% of the sample. The TCR originated in a human donor in good health. Sequenced input: cultured T cells, either the whole culture or a sorted T cell fraction (not recorded which).

The CDR3 loop reads CASSEASVLTEQFF. DNA sequence: TGTGCCAGCAGCGAGGCCTCTGTCTTAACCGAGCAGTTCTTC. The chain links TRBV9 with TRBJ2-1; the D gene assignment is ambiguous. CDR1 and CDR2, looked up from the germline V gene, are SGDLS and YYNGEE. V and J are truncated by 3 bases and 10 bases respectively, leaving an intervening sequence of 17 bases. CDR3 length: 14 amino acids, cysteine to phenylalanine. CDR3 DNA is the only sequence kept; it has 42 bases, read in frame from the first base.